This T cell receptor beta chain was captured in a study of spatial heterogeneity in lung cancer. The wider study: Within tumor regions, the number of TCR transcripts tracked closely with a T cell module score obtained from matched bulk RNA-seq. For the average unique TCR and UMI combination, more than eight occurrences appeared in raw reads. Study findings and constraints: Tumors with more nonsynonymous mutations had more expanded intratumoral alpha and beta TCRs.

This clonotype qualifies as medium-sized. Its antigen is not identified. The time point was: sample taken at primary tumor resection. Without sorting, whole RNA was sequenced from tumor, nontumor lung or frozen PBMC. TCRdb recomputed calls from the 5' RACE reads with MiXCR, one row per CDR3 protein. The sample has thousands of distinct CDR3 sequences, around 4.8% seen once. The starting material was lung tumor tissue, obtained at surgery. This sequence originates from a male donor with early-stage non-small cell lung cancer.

The CDR3 here is CASSRDTEAFF. In DNA form, the CDR3 reads TGTGCCAGCTCACGGGACACTGAAGCTTTCTTT. The chain joins TRBV18 to TRBJ1-1; D is ambiguous. Trimming left V 4 bases short and J 3 bases short, with 3 bases between. The CDR3 extends over 11 amino acids. Germline V lookup: CDR1 KGHSH, CDR2 LQKENI. Filled out from reference TRBV18 and TRBJ1-1, the complete variable domain reads NAGVMQNPRHLVRRRGQEARLRCSPMKGHSHVYWYRQLPEEGLKFMVYLQKENIIDESGMPKERFSAEFPKEGPSILRIQQVVRGDSAAYFCASSRDTEAFFGQGTRLTVV.